The 16 T cell receptor beta chains below were found in one sample sequenced in a study of cytomegalovirus exposure and HLA in healthy donors. Both 60 Vbeta primers and 13 Jbeta primers went into the PCR. Only in-frame clones appear in the TCRdb table, and some are missing; sequencing was by immunoSEQ multiplex PCR. The sample holds about 190,000 clones; under 80% are singletons and the top ten take approximately 4.8%. The source material was PBMCs. The origin of the receptors is a man aged 30 to 39 in good health and CMV-seropositive.

The chain carries TRBV2 and TRBJ1-6; D not certain. Trimming removed 7 bases at V and 11 bases at J, with 12 bases between. Germline CDR1 is SNHLY and CDR2 is FYNNEI. The CDR3 is made up of 12 amino acids. This CDR3 is CASTLLRPPLHF. The CDR3 nucleotides read TGTGCCAGCACCCTTTTGAGGCCACCCCTCCACTTT.

J is TRBJ1-5 and V is TRBV6-5; maybe TRBD1 (5 bases). V was trimmed by 8 bases and J by 4 bases, leaving 9 bases between them. Germline CDR1 and CDR2: MNHEY and SVGAGI. The CDR3 extends over 12 amino acids. The CDR3 loop reads CASRTTNQPQHF. In nucleotides, the CDR3 is TGTGCCAGCCGGACAACTAATCAGCCCCAGCATTTT.

The J gene is TRBJ1-1, the V gene TRBV13; TRBD1 is a possible D gene (5 bases). Germline CDR1 reads PRHDT; CDR2 reads FYEKMQ (reference sequence). Trimming pared 4 bases from V and 11 bases from J, leaving 17 bases between. The CDR3 covers 13 residues. CDR3 bases: TGTGCCAGCAGCTCGCAACCCAGGGAGGGGGCTTTCTTT. Residues: CASSSQPREGAFF.

The genes are TRBV5-6 and TRBJ2-5, with D possibly being TRBD2 (5 bases). This CDR3 region has 14 residues. Per the germline V gene, CDR1 is SGHDT and CDR2 is YYEEEE. Trimming left V 5 bases short and J 0 bases short, with 11 bases between. The DNA of the CDR3 is TGTGCCAGCAGATCAGTAGCGAACCAAGAGACCCAGTACTTC. Protein: CASRSVANQETQYF.

This clone was detected only a few times. V is TRBV6-5 and J is TRBJ2-7; TRBD2 might be the D (5 bases). The CDR3 runs 14 residues. V was cut by 5 bases and J by 0 bases, with 11 bases left in between. CDR1 MNHEY and CDR2 SVGAGI come from the germline V gene. The CDR3 DNA is TGTGCCAGCAGTCCCGGACTCATCTCCTACGAGCAGTACTTC. Translating it yields CASSPGLISYEQYF.

This clone showed up just once. The chain recombines TRBV27 with TRBJ1-5; the D is unclear. The germline CDR1 and CDR2 sequences are MNHEY and SMNVEV (reference sequence). CDR3 length: 14 residues. The germline V and J ends were trimmed by 2 bases and 3 bases, with 8 bases remaining between them. CDR3 sequence: CASSLRGNNQPQHF. In nucleotides, the CDR3 is TGTGCCAGCAGTTTAAGAGGTAACAATCAGCCCCAGCATTTT.

The CDR3 protein is CASSEKGAGYNSPLHF. The CDR3 DNA sequence: TGTGCCAGCAGTGAAAAAGGGGCAGGGTACAATTCACCCCTCCACTTT. The chain recombines TRBV25-1 with TRBJ1-6, with D possibly TRBD1 on 5 matching bases. The CDR3 consists of 16 residues. Germline V gene sequence: CDR1 MGHDK, CDR2 SYGVNS. The V end lost 2 bases, the J end lost 7 bases, and 15 bases lay between the germline ends.

The J gene is TRBJ2-1, the V gene TRBV19; maybe TRBD2 (5 bases). The V and J ends lost 4 bases and 1 base respectively, with 5 bases between them. This CDR3 has 13 residues. Looked up from germline, CDR1 is LNHDA and CDR2 is SQIVND (reference sequence). CDR3 protein: CASSRESYNEQFF. The CDR3, as DNA: TGTGCCAGTAGTAGGGAGTCCTACAATGAGCAGTTCTTC.

The chain has TRBV9 and TRBJ2-5, with 7 positions matching TRBD2. CDR3 length: 15 amino acids. Germline V CDR1 and CDR2: SGDLS, YYNGEE. Trimming cost V 0 bases and J 4 bases; bases outside gene matches: 6. The CDR3 loop is CASSVEWRGIETQYF. The CDR3 DNA is TGTGCCAGCAGCGTAGAGTGGCGGGGGATAGAGACCCAGTACTTC.

The J gene is TRBJ2-5, the V gene TRBV5-1, with 7 bases fitting TRBD2. The closer fit of TRBJ2-7 to the DNA end suggests the J call may be wrong. Germline V lookup: CDR1 SGHRS, CDR2 YFSETQ. CDR3 size: 15 residues. CDR3 sequence: CASSFTVGGVYEQYF. DNA of the CDR3: TGCGCCAGCAGCTTTACGGTTGGGGGGGTATACGAGCAGTACTTC.

In regard to this clone: The junction departs from the called germline gene at one end, perhaps through a read error. The chain carries TRBV7-9 and TRBJ2-1, with 8 bases matching TRBD2. The germline V gene has CDR1 SEHNR and CDR2 FQNEAQ (reference sequence). The length of the CDR3 is 16 residues. CDR3 residues: CSSSYSRGGYGNEQFF. As DNA, the CDR3 is TGTTCCAGCAGCTACTCACGGGGGGGCTATGGCAATGAGCAGTTCTTC.

The V gene is TRBV19, the J gene TRBJ1-1; 9 bases align to TRBD1. Per germline, CDR1 LNHDA and CDR2 SQIVND (reference sequence). The length of the CDR3 is 16 residues. Germline trimming cut 6 bases from V and 0 bases from J; bases unmatched to any gene: 8. Here the CDR3 DNA reads TGTGCCAGTAGGGACAGGGGAAGGATTGTGAACACTGAAGCTTTCTTT. Its translation: CASRDRGRIVNTEAFF. The whole variable domain, remainder taken from reference TRBV19 and TRBJ1-1, is DGGITQSPKYLFRKEGQNVTLSCEQNLNHDAMYWYRQDPGQGLRLIYYSQIVNDFQKGDIAEGYSVSREKKESFPLTVTSAQKNPTAFYLCASRDRGRIVNTEAFFGQGTRLTVV.

J is TRBJ2-7 and V is TRBV5-1; 16 bases are a match to TRBD2. From germline, CDR1 is SGHRS and CDR2 YFSETQ. The CDR3 spans 16 residues. V was clipped by 4 bases and J by 5 bases; unmatched bases: 6. The CDR3 bases are TGCGCCAGCAGCGTGGGACTAGCGGGAGGGCACGACGAGCAGTACTTC. Amino acid sequence: CASSVGLAGGHDEQYF.

The V and J genes are TRBV5-6 and TRBJ2-2; 7 bases are a match to TRBD2. V gave up 4 bases and J gave up 5 bases; unmatched junction bases: 14. Germline values: CDR1 SGHDT, CDR2 YYEEEE. The CDR3 has 17 amino acids. The chain's CDR3 is CASSLKGTTIVTGELFF. The CDR3 region has the DNA TGTGCCAGCAGCCTGAAGGGGACTACCATCGTGACCGGGGAGCTGTTTTTT.

The chain carries TRBV5-1 and TRBJ2-1, with D tentatively TRBD2 (5 bases). The CDR3 runs to 15 residues. Per germline, CDR1 SGHRS and CDR2 YFSETQ. V was shortened by 0 bases and J by 4 bases, with 11 bases between the two germline ends. The CDR3: CASSLDGNQYNEQFF. CDR3 in DNA: TGCGCCAGCAGCTTGGACGGGAATCAATACAATGAGCAGTTCTTC. The whole variable domain, remainder taken from reference TRBV5-1 and TRBJ2-1, is KAGVTQTPRYLIKTRGQQVTLSCSPISGHRSVSWYQQTPGQGLQFLFEYFSETQRNKGNFPGRFSGRQFSNSRSEMNVSTLELGDSALYLCASSLDGNQYNEQFFGPGTRLTVL.

Note on this clone: The same CDR3 also results from other DNA sequences found in this sample. The J gene is TRBJ1-4, the V gene TRBV12-5; possible D gene TRBD1, 5 bases. V was cut by 3 bases and J by 8 bases, with 13 bases left in between. Germline V gene data show CDR1 as LGHNT and CDR2 as FRNRAP. There are 14 residues in the CDR3. CDR3 in amino acids: CASGLGQGREKLFF. CDR3 coding DNA: TGTGCTAGTGGTTTAGGGCAGGGTCGCGAAAAACTGTTTTTT.